These 21 T cell receptor beta chains came from one sample sequenced in a study of cytomegalovirus exposure and HLA in healthy donors. 13 Jbeta primers and 60 Vbeta primers were used for the PCR. Assay: immunoSEQ multiplex PCR; the TCRdb copy retains only in-frame clones and omits some. The repertoire holds 150,000 to 200,000 clones, approximately 80% seen once, with 2.9% in the top ten. Sequences were obtained from PBMCs. The origin of the receptors is a female donor in good health and CMV-seronegative.

The chain recombines TRBV18 with TRBJ1-5; no definite D call. The CDR3 consists of 12 residues. The germline V gene has CDR1 KGHSH and CDR2 LQKENI. Trimming took 3 bases from V and 12 from J, leaving 12 bases between them. The CDR3 reads CASSPNNGVQHF. The CDR3 DNA reads TGTGCCAGCTCACCGAATAACGGGGTCCAGCATTTT.

The V and J genes are TRBV10-1 and TRBJ1-1; D is perhaps TRBD1 (6 bases). The V gene's germline CDR1 is WNHNN and CDR2 SYGVQD (reference sequence). V was shortened by 3 bases and J by 6 bases, with 11 bases between the two germline ends. CDR3 length: 13 amino acids. The CDR3 protein is CASSEWGQAEAFF. CDR3 coding DNA: TGCGCCAGCAGTGAATGGGGGCAGGCTGAAGCTTTCTTT.

The V gene is TRBV30, the J gene TRBJ2-7; 8 nucleotides line up with TRBD2. J gave up 7 bases and V 5 bases, and 7 bases lay outside the gene matches. The CDR3 covers 12 residues. Germline V CDR1 and CDR2: GTSNPN, SVGIG (reference sequence). The CDR3 DNA reads TGTGCCTGGGGTAGCGGGAATGGAGAGCAGTACTTC. Translation: CAWGSGNGEQYF.

The V and J genes are TRBV18 and TRBJ2-3; 9 bases map to TRBD2. The trim removed 1 base at V and 2 bases at J, leaving 10 bases unmatched. CDR3 length: 18 residues. Germline-derived CDR1 and CDR2 are KGHSH and LQKENI. Here the CDR3 reads CASSPLPSGGTITDTQYF. The CDR3 DNA reads TGTGCCAGCTCACCACTTCCCAGCGGGGGGACAATCACAGATACGCAGTATTTT.

The CDR3: CASSPEVGVRTEAFF. The CDR3 DNA is TGTGCCAGCAGTCCTGAGGTAGGGGTTAGGACTGAAGCTTTCTTT. The chain has TRBV25-1 and TRBJ1-1; D is perhaps TRBD1 (5 bases). Germline CDR1 and CDR2: MGHDK and SYGVNS. The germline V and J ends were trimmed by 5 bases and 5 bases, with 18 bases remaining between them. The CDR3 runs to 15 residues.

V usage is TRBV5-1 and J usage is TRBJ1-1, with TRBD1 as a possible D gene (6 bases). This CDR3 has 15 residues. Trimming stripped 3 bases from V and 0 bases from J, with 12 bases between. Germline CDR1 and CDR2: SGHRS and YFSETQ. CDR3 region: CASSYQTGMNTEAFF. The DNA of the CDR3 is TGCGCCAGCAGCTACCAGACAGGTATGAACACTGAAGCTTTCTTT.

The chain combines TRBV6-5 with TRBJ1-1; D is unclear. The CDR3 length is 11 residues. The germline V gene has CDR1 MNHEY and CDR2 SVGAGI. CDR3 coding DNA: TGTGCGTTACAGATGAACACTGAAGCTTTCTTT. It translates to CALQMNTEAFF.

The CDR3 protein is CASSLGREGRGYEQYF. CDR3 nucleotides: TGTGCCAGCAGTTTGGGGCGGGAGGGTAGGGGGTACGAGCAGTACTTC. The chain links TRBV27 to TRBJ2-7; TRBD2 aligns across 9 bases. The CDR3 consists of 16 residues. CDR1 and CDR2 (germline): MNHEY, SMNVEV (reference sequence). V lost 3 bases to trimming and J lost 4 bases; unmatched junction nucleotides: 10.

The chain has TRBV18 and TRBJ1-3; weak D call: TRBD1 (5 bases). V dropped 3 bases and J dropped 0 bases, with 9 bases sitting between them. Germline lookup yields CDR1 KGHSH and CDR2 LQKENI. The CDR3 has 15 residues. The CDR3 region is CASSPQQGSGNTIYF. In DNA, the CDR3 is TGTGCCAGCTCACCCCAGCAGGGCTCTGGAAACACCATATATTTT.

This rearrangement joins TRBV19 to TRBJ1-2, with D uncertain. The CDR3 covers 14 residues. V dropped 4 bases and J dropped 4 bases, with 13 bases sitting between them. Germline CDR1 and CDR2: LNHDA and SQIVND (reference sequence). The CDR3 protein is CASSTLDRLYGYTF. CDR3 nucleotides: TGTGCCAGTAGTACCCTAGACCGGCTCTATGGCTACACCTTC.

The chain combines TRBV10-3 with TRBJ1-1; tentative D call: TRBD1 (5 bases). V lost 1 base and J 4 bases, leaving 13 bases between the germline ends. Germline V gene lookup returns CDR1 ENHRY and CDR2 SYGVKD. The CDR3 consists of 15 residues. The CDR3 loop reads CAISEYAGRTTEAFF. CDR3 in DNA: TGTGCCATCAGTGAGTACGCAGGGAGGACCACTGAAGCTTTCTTT.

This clone was counted a few times. The chain carries TRBV6-1 and TRBJ1-1; possible D gene TRBD1, 5 bases. V shed 7 bases and J shed 11 bases, with 14 bases lying between them. This CDR3 comprises 11 residues. The germline gives CDR1 MNHNS, CDR2 SASEGT. The CDR3 nucleotides read TGTGCCAGCACTAGGGGTGAGGTCGCTTTCTTT. This codes for CASTRGEVAFF.

The chain links TRBV5-6 to TRBJ2-3; TRBD2 agrees at 8 bases. Germline V gene sequence: CDR1 SGHDT, CDR2 YYEEEE. This CDR3 spans 16 amino acids. The J segment lost 5 bases and the V segment lost 1 base, leaving 9 bases of the junction unmatched. CDR3 region: CASSLLLRGAGDTQYF. DNA for the CDR3: TGTGCCAGCAGCTTGCTTTTGCGGGGGGCGGGAGATACGCAGTATTTT. Filled out from reference TRBV5-6 and TRBJ2-3, the complete variable domain reads DAGVTQSPTHLIKTRGQQVTLRCSPKSGHDTVSWYQQALGQGPQFIFQYYEEEERQRGNFPDRFSGHQFPNYSSELNVNALLLGDSALYLCASSLLLRGAGDTQYFGPGTRLTVL.

The genes are TRBV15 and TRBJ2-5; perhaps TRBD2 as D (6 bases). The CDR3 has 15 amino acids. Germline assignment: CDR1 LNHNV and CDR2 YYDKDF (reference sequence). The ends were cut back, 4 bases at V and 5 bases at J, with 17 bases in the middle. This CDR3 reads CATSKGWAGTETQYF. The CDR3 nucleotides read TGTGCCACCAGCAAAGGGTGGGCGGGAACTGAGACCCAGTACTTC.

This sequence joins TRBV27 and TRBJ2-1; D is possibly TRBD2 (5 bases). Trimming removed 5 bases at V and 8 bases at J, with 16 bases between. The CDR3 is 14 residues long. Germline V CDR1 and CDR2: MNHEY, SMNVEV (reference sequence). The CDR3 loop is CASSPGRETHEQFF. The CDR3 DNA is TGTGCCAGCAGTCCTGGTAGGGAGACTCATGAGCAGTTCTTC.

The chain combines TRBV6-1 with TRBJ1-1, with D uncertain. Germline V lookup: CDR1 MNHNS, CDR2 SASEGT. The CDR3 loop spans 14 amino acids. Trimming took 6 bases from V and 6 from J, leaving 17 bases between them. In DNA, the CDR3 is TGTGCCAGCAGATTAGAGGGAACTTCACCTGAAGCTTTCTTT. Translating it yields CASRLEGTSPEAFF.

This rearrangement joins TRBV7-8 to TRBJ2-7, with D possibly matching TRBD2 (7 bases). The CDR3 extends over 15 amino acids. Germline V gene data show CDR1 as SGHVS and CDR2 as FQNEAQ. V shed 1 base and J shed 3 bases, with 13 bases lying between them. The CDR3 nucleotides read TGTGCCAGCAGCTTAGTGGGCGGGGGCAACTACGAGCAGTACTTC. Translated: CASSLVGGGNYEQYF.

The chain uses TRBV7-6 and TRBJ2-7, with 11 bases identical to TRBD2. The germline CDR1 and CDR2 sequences are SGHVS and FNYEAQ. The length of the CDR3 is 17 residues. With 5 bases clipped from V and 8 bases from J, the junction kept 17 bases outside the gene matches. Here the CDR3 DNA reads TGTGCCAGCAGCATCGCCGCCGGGACTAGCGGCCAAGACCAGCAGTACTTC. It translates to CASSIAAGTSGQDQQYF.

The gene calls are TRBV27 and TRBJ1-6; no clear D. From germline, CDR1 is MNHEY and CDR2 SMNVEV (reference sequence). This CDR3 has 12 amino acids. V was trimmed by 3 bases and J by 10 bases, leaving 7 bases between them. CDR3 in DNA: TGTGCCAGCAGTTTGGCGCGGTCACCCCTCCACTTT. This encodes CASSLARSPLHF.

This chain uses TRBV5-1 with TRBJ2-3; D might be TRBD2 (6 bases). The CDR3 sequence is 15 residues long. CDR1 is SGHRS, CDR2 YFSETQ, per germline. Deletions cut 3 bases from V and 2 bases from J, with 13 bases between. The CDR3 DNA reads as TGCGCCAGCAGCTCCTATAGCGGCTACACAGATACGCAGTATTTT. Translation: CASSSYSGYTDTQYF.

For this clone: Other DNA variants within this sample encode the same CDR3. V usage is TRBV2 and J usage is TRBJ2-2, with unresolved D. The CDR3 totals 11 residues. CDR1 and CDR2 from the germline V gene are SNHLY and FYNNEI. V lost 4 bases, J lost 6 bases, and 3 bases lay in between. The CDR3 spells CASSAAGELFF. The CDR3 nucleotides are TGTGCCAGCAGTGCGGCCGGGGAGCTGTTTTTT.